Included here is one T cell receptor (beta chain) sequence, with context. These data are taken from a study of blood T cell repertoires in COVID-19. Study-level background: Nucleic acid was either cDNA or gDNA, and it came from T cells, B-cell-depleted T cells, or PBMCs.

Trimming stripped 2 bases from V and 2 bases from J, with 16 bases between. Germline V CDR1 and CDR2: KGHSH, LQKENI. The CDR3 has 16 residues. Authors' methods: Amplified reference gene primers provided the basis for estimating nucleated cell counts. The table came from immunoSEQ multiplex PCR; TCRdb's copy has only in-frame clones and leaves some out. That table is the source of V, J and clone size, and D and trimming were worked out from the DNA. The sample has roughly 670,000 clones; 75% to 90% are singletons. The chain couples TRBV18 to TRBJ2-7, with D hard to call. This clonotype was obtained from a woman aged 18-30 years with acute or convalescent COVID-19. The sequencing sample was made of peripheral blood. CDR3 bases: TGTGCCAGCTCACCAATAAAGGATTCTAGTACCTACGAGCAGTACTTC. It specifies CASSPIKDSSTYEQYF.